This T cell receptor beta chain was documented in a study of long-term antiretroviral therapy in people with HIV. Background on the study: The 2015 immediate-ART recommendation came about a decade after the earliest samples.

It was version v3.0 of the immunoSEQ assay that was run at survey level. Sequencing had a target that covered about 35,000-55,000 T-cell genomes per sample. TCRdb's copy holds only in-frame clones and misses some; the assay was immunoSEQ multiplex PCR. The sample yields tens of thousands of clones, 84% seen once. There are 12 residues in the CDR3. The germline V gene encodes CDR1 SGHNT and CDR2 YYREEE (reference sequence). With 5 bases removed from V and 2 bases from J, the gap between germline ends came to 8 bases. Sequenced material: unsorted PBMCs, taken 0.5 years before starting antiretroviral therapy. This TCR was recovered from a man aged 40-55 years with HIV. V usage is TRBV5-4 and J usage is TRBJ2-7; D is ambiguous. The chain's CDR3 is CASRSDAYEQYF. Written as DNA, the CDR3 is TGTGCCAGCAGGAGCGATGCCTACGAGCAGTACTTC.